This T cell receptor beta chain was identified during a study of T cells in Graves' hyperthyroidism and ophthalmopathy (dated by TCRdb to the late 2010s). The study in broad terms: Peripheral blood samples were taken at initial diagnosis, before any treatment was given. A discovery cohort of around 98 patients, roughly 45 with Graves' ophthalmopathy and about 58 with stable Graves' hyperthyroidism, was used to find distinguishing TCR V-J signatures. An independent validation cohort of around 20 hyperthyroidism patients and approximately 17 patients who later progressed to ophthalmopathy tested prospective prediction of ophthalmopathy. The 75 to 100 discovery patients were randomly split 7:3 into training and test sets. In about six Graves' hyperthyroidism patients, the study also compared T-cell repertoires from thyroid tissue with T-cell repertoires from blood. Following sampling, methimazole starting at 30 mg daily was given to hyperthyroidism patients, and high-dose intravenous methylprednisolone was given to ophthalmopathy patients. TCR Vbeta CDR3 sequencing of around 130 peripheral blood samples (over 40 ophthalmopathy, 75 hyperthyroidism and roughly 17 progressor patients) is reported in the paper.

There are 13 amino acids in the CDR3, from cysteine to phenylalanine inclusive. Only the CDR3 DNA stays, 39 bases, in frame from base 1. The junction shows trimming of 7 bases on V and 10 bases on J, plus 17 bases between the germline ends. The germline V gene sets CDR1 to SNHLY and CDR2 to FYNNEI. Hyperthyroidism patients were newly diagnosed, had a disease duration of under 2 months, and were aged 18 to 65 years. The study excluded patients with uncontrolled infections, other autoimmune diseases, pregnancy or lactation. Clinical symptoms, serum thyroxine and TRAb, thyroid ultrasound, and orbital computed tomography formed the basis for the diagnoses. For progressor patients, blood was drawn at the first diagnosis of hyperthyroidism, before any ophthalmopathy symptoms had appeared. PBMCs were separated from 10 ml of fresh peripheral blood using Ficoll-Paque density gradient centrifugation. Progressor patients were first diagnosed with Graves' hyperthyroidism and then developed ophthalmopathy during follow-up. Trizol reagent was used to extract total RNA, and RNA quality was then checked on an Agilent 2100 Bioanalyzer.

What the work shows at the level of the full study, not this receptor alone: Most expanded thyroid clonotypes (frequency above 0.001) were also detected in blood, a finding suggesting that blood repertoires may reflect thyroid immune responses. During validation, the model predicted progression to ophthalmopathy a median of about 6.3 months ahead of onset, with 60% to 71% sensitivity and 72.22% specificity. Ophthalmopathy was separated from stable hyperthyroidism by a 13 V-J signature model, with roughly 88% sensitivity and 81% to 82% specificity obtained in cross-validation and 80%/75% obtained in testing. Sample size was not statistically predetermined, and blinding of investigators to group allocation was not performed.

The TCR beta CDR3 regions were amplified from the RNA transcripts. The first round of RT-PCR for the TCR CDR3 was performed with the HTBI primer set and the Qiagen OneStep RT-PCR kit. Libraries were constructed in a second round of multiplex PCR, after which size selection and purification were carried out. The libraries were sequenced on an Illumina HiSeq2000 using paired-end 100 bp reads. For the original study's pipeline: SOAPnuke was used to process the raw data, removing reads that contained adapters or uncalled bases, had a mean Phred below 15, or lacked an exact match to the constant primer or identifier. COPE v1.2.5 was used to merge high-quality paired reads, and clonotypes were defined as unique nucleotide sequences. MiTCR v1.1 was used to align the clonotypes against IMGT TRBV, TRBD and TRBJ reference segments. Analysis was restricted to V-J combinations with a frequency above 0.0001, which covered roughly 99% of repertoires. The TCS score was defined as F50 (clonal expansion) divided by E x V (chaos), with BLOSUM62-based TCRdist calculated between CDR3 peptides within each V-J. Welch's t-statistics and random forest reduced around 550 V-J features to roughly 13, which were used in a naive Bayes classifier (R e1071). TCRdb redid the processing of the public reads, applying fastp at Q25 and MiXCR, and retained in-frame beta chains. Rows merge per CDR3 protein into single entries with the most common DNA and genes. The authors' filters were not applied to this entry. The sample contains 350,000 or so distinct CDR3 sequences, approximately 17% of them found a single time. The ten largest clones represent 34% of the sample.

This clonotype was detected many times. Its binding antigen is unknown. Per-nucleotide qualities are absent, and no much larger clonotype sits a single base away. Rearrangement joined TRBV2 to TRBJ2-1; TRBD2 might be the D gene, on 5 matching bases. The TCR comes from a woman in her 30s with Graves' hyperthyroidism that later progressed to Graves' ophthalmopathy. Sample: blood. Read as DNA, the sequence is TGTGCCAGCACCGCAAGTTGGGGAGTGGAGCAGTTCTTC. Translated, this is CASTASWGVEQFF.